A selection of T cell receptor beta chains follows, all from one sample in a study of blood T cell repertoires in COVID-19. Assay used: immunoSEQ multiplex PCR; TCRdb lists only in-frame clones, some missing. Among about 320,000 clones listed, roughly 87% were seen once. Sequencing was performed on PBMCs or T cells enriched from blood (not recorded which). These receptors originate from a young woman who had recovered from COVID-19. Both conserved end residues are part of each CDR3. Each record gives: D gene, CDR3 length, clone size, J gene, V gene, CDR3 DNA, CDR3 protein. A D gene is named only where the DNA matches it firmly. Not every row has a clone size; where given, it reads once, few, many or a size class.

>TRBD1|17|NA|TRBJ1-1|TRBV15
TGTGCCACCAGCATTGGGACAGGGGTTGCTATGAACACTGAAGCTTTCTTT
CATSIGTGVAMNTEAFF
>TRBD2|13|NA|TRBJ2-3|TRBV4-2
TGTGCCAGCCGGAGCGGGGGGGCAGATACGCAGTATTTT
CASRSGGADTQYF
>NA|15|once|TRBJ2-6|TRBV7-9
TGTGCCAGCAGCTTAGGGCCCTCTGGGGCCAACGTCCTGACTTTC
CASSLGPSGANVLTF
>NA|18|NA|TRBJ2-3|TRBV4-1
TGCGCCAGCAGCCAAGTGTCGGGAGCCCTAATGATCACAGATACGCAGTATTTT
CASSQVSGALMITDTQYF
>NA|13|few|TRBJ1-6|TRBV7-9
TGTGCCAGCAGCTTAGTTGGGGAGTCACCCCTCCACTTT
CASSLVGESPLHF
>TRBD1|15|NA|TRBJ1-2|TRBV4-1
TGCGCCAGCAGCCATAATACAGGGGGGGACTATGGCTACACCTTC
CASSHNTGGDYGYTF
>TRBD1|16|NA|TRBJ2-2|TRBV7-2
TGTGCCAGCAGCTTAGGAGGGACAGGGAACACCGGGGAGCTGTTTTTT
CASSLGGTGNTGELFF
>NA|10|NA|TRBJ2-5|TRBV28
TGTGCCAGCGGCCGAGAGACCCAGTACTTC
CASGRETQYF
>TRBD1|15|once|TRBJ1-2|TRBV28
TGTGCCAGCAGTTTAATTCCGGCAGGGGGGTATGGCTACACCTTC
CASSLIPAGGYGYTF
>TRBD2|16|NA|TRBJ2-5|TRBV30
TGTGCCGGAATCTCTAAAGCGGGGGGGCCAAGAGAGACCCAGTACTTC
CAGISKAGGPRETQYF
>TRBD1|14|NA|TRBJ1-2|TRBV2
TGTGCCAGCAGTCCTCGACAGGGAGAAAAGGGCTACACCTTC
CASSPRQGEKGYTF
>TRBD2|20|few|TRBJ2-1|TRBV4-2
TGTGCCAGCAGCCAAGTACGCGGACAGATCGGGACTAGCGGGGGGGACGAGCAGTTCTTC
CASSQVRGQIGTSGGDEQFF
>NA|15|NA|TRBJ1-4|TRBV6-2/TRBV6-3
TGTGCCAGCAGTTTCACAGGGAGCCCCGGTGAAAAACTGTTTTTT
CASSFTGSPGEKLFF
>TRBD2|16|NA|TRBJ2-5|TRBV9
TGTGCCAGCAGCGCCAGACTAGCGGGGGGGCAAGAGACCCAGTACTTC
CASSARLAGGQETQYF
>NA|15|NA|TRBJ1-3|TRBV4-1
TGCGCCAGCAGCCAACTACTGATCTCTGGAAACACCATATATTTT
CASSQLLISGNTIYF
>TRBD2|15|NA|TRBJ2-5|TRBV3-1/TRBV3-2
TGTGCCAGCAGCCATTCCCGCGGGGGTGGAGAGACCCAGTACTTC
CASSHSRGGGETQYF
>NA|16|NA|TRBJ1-3|TRBV5-4
TGTGCCAGCAGCCGAGGTAAAGGCTCCAGTGGAAACACCATATATTTT
CASSRGKGSSGNTIYF
>TRBD1|15|NA|TRBJ2-1|TRBV25-1
TGTGCCAGCCGACCCGGGACAGGGGGCCTCGATGAGCAGTTCTTC
CASRPGTGGLDEQFF
>NA|13|NA|TRBJ2-2|TRBV30
TGTGCCTGGAGTCGGAGGGGCACCGGGGAGCTGTTTTTT
CAWSRRGTGELFF
>TRBD1|12|NA|TRBJ1-5|TRBV10-3
TGTGCCATCAGCCTCGACAGGGGGCCCCAGCATTTT
CAISLDRGPQHF
>TRBD1|16|NA|TRBJ1-5|TRBV27
TGTGCCAGCAGTGTACAGGGGGCGCGAGGCAATCAGCCCCAGCATTTT
CASSVQGARGNQPQHF
>TRBD1|13|NA|TRBJ1-1|TRBV29-1
TGCAGCGTAGGACAGGGCACGAACACTGAAGCTTTCTTT
CSVGQGTNTEAFF
>NA|16|NA|TRBJ1-1|TRBV28
TGTGCCAGCAGTTCCTACTCCACATGGGTCGGGACTGAAGCTTTCTTT
CASSSYSTWVGTEAFF
>NA|14|NA|TRBJ1-2|TRBV11-2
TGTGCCAGCAGCTTGGCCTCACGGGACTATGGCTACACCTTC
CASSLASRDYGYTF
>NA|15|NA|TRBJ2-5|TRBV5-6
TGTGCCAGCAGCCCCAGCTGGACTTTCCAAGAGACCCAGTACTTC
CASSPSWTFQETQYF